The 2 T cell receptor beta chains below come from one sample, sequenced in a study of T cell repertoires in cytomegalovirus infection. TCRdb itself ran the reads through MiXCR, one entry per CDR3 protein. Counted here are hundreds of thousands of distinct CDR3 sequences, roughly 26% occurring once; the ten biggest clones make up 7.5% to 9%. Sequenced sample: CD8+ T cells from PBMCs. The receptors stem from a human donor in good health (CMV status not recorded). Some clones in this sample may be carry-over from other donors' samples.

In this sample, this clonotype turned up many times. V gene TRBV7-2 combines with J gene TRBJ1-2; tentative D call: TRBD1 (5 bases). Germline V lookup: CDR1 SGHTA, CDR2 FQGNSA. The CDR3 covers 15 residues. Deletions cut 7 bases from V and 2 bases from J, with 17 bases between. The CDR3 here is CASTPRGQLNYGYTF. The CDR3 DNA reads TGTGCCAGCACCCCTAGGGGTCAACTAAACTATGGCTACACCTTC.

This clonotype was seen many times. The chain couples TRBV28 to TRBJ2-3; TRBD2 agrees at 11 bases. The CDR3 loop spans 14 amino acids. V gave up 7 bases and J gave up 4 bases; unmatched junction bases: 4. Germline CDR1 reads MDHEN; CDR2 reads SYDVKM. CDR3 loop: CASTIAGGSDTQYF. As DNA, the CDR3 is TGTGCCAGCACCATAGCGGGGGGGTCAGATACGCAGTATTTT.